Following are 21 T cell receptor beta chains from one sample sequenced in a study of shared clonotypes between healthy human individuals. In the naive CD8 group, cells lacked CD45RO and were positively selected for CCR7, so terminally differentiated effector memory CD45RA+ cells were left out. TCRdb's copy holds only in-frame clones and misses some; the assay was immunoSEQ multiplex PCR. The sample yields roughly 2.1 million clones, about 92% seen once. Sequencing was carried out using naive CD8+ T cells from PBMCs. The receptors derive from a young man in good health. Some clones in this sample may be carry-over from other donors' samples.

CDR3 nucleotide sequence: TGTGCCAGCAGCTTAGTAAACCCGAACACTGAAGCTTTCTTT. Translated, it gives CASSLVNPNTEAFF. The V and J genes are TRBV5-5 and TRBJ1-1; D is unresolved. The CDR3 contains 14 residues. V was pared by 2 bases and J by 1 base, with 9 bases between. Germline V lookup: CDR1 SGHKS, CDR2 YYEKEE (reference sequence).

The chain is built from TRBV6-6 and TRBJ2-5, with TRBD2 identical over 12 bases. The CDR3 is 16 amino acids. With 2 bases clipped from V and 5 bases from J, the junction kept 6 bases outside the gene matches. Germline V gene data show CDR1 as MNHNY and CDR2 as SVGAGI (reference sequence). The CDR3 is CASSYGLAGLGETQYF. CDR3 in DNA: TGTGCCAGCAGTTACGGACTAGCGGGGCTTGGGGAGACCCAGTACTTC.

The gene calls are TRBV4-1 and TRBJ2-1; the match to TRBD2 covers 7 bases. The V segment lost 1 base and the J segment 3 bases; nucleotides outside the gene matches: 9. The V gene's germline CDR1 is MGHRA and CDR2 YSYEKL. The CDR3 contains 17 residues. DNA of the CDR3: TGCGCCAGCAGCCAAGTTTTGGCGGGAGTAAGCTACAATGAGCAGTTCTTC. Its protein is CASSQVLAGVSYNEQFF.

The chain is built from TRBV7-9 and TRBJ2-1; D gene uncertain. The CDR3 sequence is 15 residues long. V dropped 1 base and J dropped 0 bases, with 7 bases sitting between them. Per the germline V gene, CDR1 is SEHNR and CDR2 is FQNEAQ (reference sequence). The CDR3 DNA reads as TGTGCCAGCAGCTTAGACGTTTCCTCCTACAATGAGCAGTTCTTC. Translated: CASSLDVSSYNEQFF.

The chain links TRBV6-6 to TRBJ1-1; maybe TRBD1 (6 bases). V was shortened by 5 bases and J by 2 bases, with 15 bases between the two germline ends. The germline CDR1 and CDR2 sequences are MNHNY and SVGAGI (reference sequence). This CDR3 has 15 residues. The CDR3 coding sequence is TGTGCCAGCAGTCACATTTTGGGGGCAAACACTGAAGCTTTCTTT. Translating it yields CASSHILGANTEAFF.

This chain uses TRBV6-6 with TRBJ1-3, with D possibly matching TRBD1 (5 bases). The CDR3 has 16 residues. Germline V lookup: CDR1 MNHNY, CDR2 SVGAGI (reference sequence). Between the trimmed V and J ends, which lost 1 base and 2 bases, there was a span of 12 bases. CDR3 loop: CASSYYSGAPGNTIYF. CDR3 coding DNA: TGTGCCAGCAGTTACTATTCCGGGGCTCCTGGAAACACCATATATTTT.

The chain couples TRBV27 to TRBJ1-1, with D possibly being TRBD1 (5 bases). V lost 2 bases and J lost 1, with 11 bases in between. Germline-derived CDR1 and CDR2 are MNHEY and SMNVEV (reference sequence). The CDR3 runs 15 residues. Here the CDR3 DNA reads TGTGCCAGCAGTTTAGCTCAGGGACCGAACACTGAAGCTTTCTTT. Translated, it gives CASSLAQGPNTEAFF.

This chain joins TRBV7-3 and TRBJ2-3; tentative D call: TRBD2 (6 bases). There are 14 residues in the CDR3. Trimming pared 5 bases from V and 6 bases from J, leaving 15 bases between. Germline assignment: CDR1 SGHTA and CDR2 FQGTGA. CDR3 sequence (DNA): TGTGCCAGCAGCGAGCGGGTTTTCCAGGATACGCAGTATTTT. Translating gives CASSERVFQDTQYF. Full variable domain (outside the CDR3, taken from reference TRBV7-3 and TRBJ2-3): GAGVSQTPSNKVTEKGKYVELRCDPISGHTALYWYRQSLGQGPEFLIYFQGTGAADDSGLPNDRFFAVRPEGSVSTLKIQRTERGDSAVYLCASSERVFQDTQYFGPGTRLTVL.

The chain couples TRBV5-1 to TRBJ1-3, with D perhaps TRBD1 (5 bases). CDR3 size: 15 residues. Trimming took off 4 bases at V and 8 bases at J, with 19 bases between the two ends. Germline lookup yields CDR1 SGHRS and CDR2 YFSETQ. CDR3 nucleotide sequence: TGCGCCAGCAGCAAAACCGGAGGGATGGGGGACACCATATATTTT. This codes for CASSKTGGMGDTIYF.

V usage is TRBV7-3 and J usage is TRBJ2-5; no clear D gene. This CDR3 region has 13 residues. Germline CDR1 reads SGHTA; CDR2 reads FQGTGA. V lost 5 bases, J lost 2 bases, and 9 bases lay in between. The CDR3 loop is CASSADGQETQYF. The CDR3 nucleotides are TGTGCCAGCAGCGCCGACGGACAAGAGACCCAGTACTTC.

This chain joins TRBV14 and TRBJ1-3; 7 bases match TRBD1. Germline CDR1 is SGHDN and CDR2 is FVKESK. This CDR3 is built from 16 residues. Trimming removed 4 bases from V and 1 base from J; junction bases left unmatched: 7. The CDR3 DNA is TGTGCCAGCAGCCCGTACGGACAGGCGTCTGGAAACACCATATATTTT. Its translation is CASSPYGQASGNTIYF.

The chain carries TRBV7-9 and TRBJ1-5; a possible D gene is TRBD1 (5 bases). The CDR3 loop spans 16 amino acids. Germline assignment: CDR1 SEHNR and CDR2 FQNEAQ (reference sequence). V was clipped by 4 bases and J by 7 bases, with 20 bases between them. The CDR3 bases are TGTGCCAGCAGCTCTTCCGGGACGGAATATCAACAGCCCCAGCATTTT. This sequence encodes CASSSSGTEYQQPQHF.

V gene TRBV6-1 combines with J gene TRBJ1-5; perhaps TRBD1 as D (6 bases). Germline V lookup: CDR1 MNHNS, CDR2 SASEGT. The V gene lost 4 bases and the J gene lost 2 bases, with 12 bases spanning the gap. CDR3 length: 15 residues. CDR3 nucleotides: TGTGCCAGCAGTGTTTACAGGGTCGGCAATCAGCCCCAGCATTTT. This gives the protein CASSVYRVGNQPQHF.

The chain combines TRBV5-3 with TRBJ2-7, with D perhaps TRBD1 (6 bases). TRBV5-3 carries the ORF label, with uncertain function. Trimming shortened V by 4 bases and J by 3 bases, and 17 bases separated the two germline ends. The CDR3 spans 15 residues. This CDR3 is CARSPSTGWNYEQYF. The CDR3 DNA reads TGTGCCAGAAGCCCATCCACAGGGTGGAACTACGAGCAGTACTTC.

Comment on this clone: Within the sample, other DNA sequences also encode this same CDR3. The chain uses TRBV19 and TRBJ1-1; D perhaps matches TRBD1 (5 bases). This CDR3 is built from 14 residues. Between the trimmed V and J ends, which lost 3 bases and 4 bases, there was a span of 12 bases. Germline V gives CDR1 LNHDA, CDR2 SQIVND (reference sequence). CDR3 protein: CASSMRGAGTEAFF. The CDR3 coding sequence is TGTGCCAGTAGTATGAGGGGCGCGGGCACTGAAGCTTTCTTT.

This clone has a single count. CDR3 protein: CASSFPSGASYEQYF. Written as DNA, the CDR3 is TGTGCCAGCAGTTTCCCTAGCGGAGCCTCCTACGAGCAGTACTTC. The chain is built from TRBV28 and TRBJ2-7; 7 bases are a match to TRBD2. CDR3 length: 15 amino acids. J gave up 0 bases and V 3 bases, and 5 bases lay outside the gene matches. Germline V gives CDR1 MDHEN, CDR2 SYDVKM.

This clone has just a few counts. The V gene is TRBV27, the J gene TRBJ1-5; D unclear. The ends were cut back, 2 bases at V and 7 bases at J, with 9 bases in the middle. The germline CDR1 and CDR2 sequences are MNHEY and SMNVEV (reference sequence). This CDR3 spans 13 amino acids. The CDR3 loop reads CASSLSSWQPQHF. CDR3 DNA: TGTGCCAGCAGTTTAAGCTCTTGGCAGCCCCAGCATTTT.

The chain recombines TRBV4-3 with TRBJ2-4, with TRBD2 matching over 11 bases. The CDR3 is 17 residues long. Germline CDR1 LGHNA, CDR2 YSLEER. V was clipped by 3 bases and J by 0 bases; unmatched bases: 4. This CDR3 reads CASSQGTSGLAKNIQYF. The DNA for the CDR3 is TGCGCCAGCAGCCAGGGGACTAGCGGACTAGCCAAAAACATTCAGTACTTC.

The V gene is TRBV11-2, the J gene TRBJ2-2; 10 bases align to TRBD2. V shed 6 bases and J 8 bases; nucleotides not matched to a gene: 15. This CDR3 region has 17 residues. Germline V CDR1 and CDR2: SGHAT, FQNNGV. CDR3 region: CASSPPLAGERVGELFF. For the CDR3, the DNA is TGTGCCAGCAGTCCCCCTCTAGCGGGAGAGAGGGTAGGGGAGCTGTTTTTT.

The chain couples TRBV20-1 to TRBJ2-1; D call uncertain. The CDR3 contains 10 residues. The V end lost 6 bases, the J end lost 8 bases, and 8 bases lay between the germline ends. Germline V lookup: CDR1 DFQATT, CDR2 SNEGSKA (reference sequence). The CDR3 region is CSATLYEQFF. In DNA form, the CDR3 reads TGCAGTGCGACTCTCTATGAGCAGTTCTTC.

A word on this clone: The sample contains more than one DNA sequence encoding this CDR3. This chain uses TRBV4-1 with TRBJ2-7, with TRBD1 as a possible D gene (6 bases). From germline, CDR1 is MGHRA and CDR2 YSYEKL. This CDR3 is built from 15 residues. V was shortened by 0 bases and J by 1 base, with 10 bases between the two germline ends. The CDR3, as DNA: TGCGCCAGCAGCCAAGATCGGACAGCTTCCTACGAGCAGTACTTC. Its protein product is CASSQDRTASYEQYF.